A selection of T cell receptor beta chains follows, all from one sample in a study of cytomegalovirus exposure and HLA in healthy donors. Data came from immunoSEQ multiplex PCR; TCRdb stores just in-frame clones and leaves some out. The sample contains 150,000 or so clones, about four fifths of which appear only once. The specimen was PBMCs. These TCRs come from a boy aged 2 to 10 in good health and CMV-seronegative. Each CDR3 is given without its conserved first and last residue. Fields, in order: J gene, V gene, CDR3 protein.

j_gene: TRBJ1-2
v_gene: TRBV28
CDR3aa: ASSARWTGEIGGYT

j_gene: TRBJ2-1
v_gene: TRBV7-9
CDR3aa: ASSSTGFYNEQF

j_gene: TRBJ2-1
v_gene: TRBV20-1
CDR3aa: SASLEQF

j_gene: TRBJ2-1
v_gene: TRBV14
CDR3aa: ASSQELPSYNEQF

j_gene: TRBJ2-7
v_gene: TRBV5-1
CDR3aa: ASSSYRDSNYEQY

j_gene: TRBJ2-7
v_gene: TRBV6-5
CDR3aa: ASRRDRGQYEQY

j_gene: TRBJ2-1
v_gene: TRBV7-2
CDR3aa: ASSPGQGHNEQF

j_gene: TRBJ2-2
v_gene: TRBV27
CDR3aa: ASSLRGLVTGELF

j_gene: TRBJ1-4
v_gene: TRBV10-3
CDR3aa: AIPLRAGRHEKLF

j_gene: TRBJ2-7
v_gene: TRBV7-6
CDR3aa: ASSLGSGGNYEQY

j_gene: TRBJ2-1
v_gene: TRBV19
CDR3aa: ASRKKGGDEQF

j_gene: TRBJ2-7
v_gene: TRBV27
CDR3aa: ASSETGRVFYEQY

j_gene: TRBJ2-3
v_gene: TRBV5-1
CDR3aa: ASSLTLGLLKEDTQY

j_gene: TRBJ2-2
v_gene: TRBV5-1
CDR3aa: ASSLQEGGELF

j_gene: TRBJ1-2
v_gene: TRBV7-9
CDR3aa: ASSLVRQGDGYT

j_gene: TRBJ1-4
v_gene: TRBV11-2
CDR3aa: ASSLDYPDISLNEKLF

j_gene: TRBJ2-7
v_gene: TRBV12-5
CDR3aa: ASGLANMGTYSYEQY

j_gene: TRBJ2-7
v_gene: TRBV10-3
CDR3aa: AIRTSTYEQY

j_gene: TRBJ1-4
v_gene: TRBV2
CDR3aa: ASSGVVGNEKLF

j_gene: TRBJ2-7
v_gene: TRBV6-5
CDR3aa: ASSFHRDRGYEQY

j_gene: TRBJ2-1
v_gene: TRBV5-1
CDR3aa: ASSPSGTHYNEQF

j_gene: TRBJ2-5
v_gene: TRBV7-9
CDR3aa: ASSLGVAIFQETQY

j_gene: TRBJ1-3
v_gene: TRBV28
CDR3aa: ASSQTSGNTIY

j_gene: TRBJ2-3
v_gene: TRBV9
CDR3aa: ASSVEGRGSTDTQY

j_gene: TRBJ1-1
v_gene: TRBV25-1
CDR3aa: ASSGSVEAF

j_gene: TRBJ2-7
v_gene: TRBV15
CDR3aa: ATSRQTGLMIYEQY

j_gene: -
v_gene: TRBV27
CDR3aa: ASSLWPGTYEQY

j_gene: TRBJ2-3
v_gene: TRBV5-1
CDR3aa: ASSLEERGTDTQY

j_gene: TRBJ1-5
v_gene: TRBV19
CDR3aa: ASSPRTAQNQPQH

j_gene: TRBJ2-7
v_gene: TRBV10-2
CDR3aa: ASSDPDRAEQY

j_gene: TRBJ1-1
v_gene: TRBV5-1
CDR3aa: ASQTALNTEAF

j_gene: TRBJ1-1
v_gene: TRBV29-1
CDR3aa: SVLTGTNTEAF

j_gene: TRBJ1-1
v_gene: TRBV7-9
CDR3aa: ASSFVQGVEAF

j_gene: TRBJ1-1
v_gene: TRBV6-1
CDR3aa: ASSEDRAGGTEAF